These 29 T cell receptor beta chains were sequenced from one sample in a study of shared clonotypes between healthy human individuals (dated by TCRdb to about 2020). To prepare the library, the immunoSEQ multiplex PCR assay was applied. Imported from immuneACCESS, the table was reduced by TCRdb to in-frame sequences with V and J called. These copies leave out some clones; in studies compared against another copy, an unresolved V gene accounts for under half, and the cause of the remainder is not known. The sample profile shows approximately 2.1 million clones; over 85% of them were found once. In total, the top ten clones hold around 0.4% of the sample. Sequenced input: naive CD4+ T cells from PBMCs. The label giving this sample's cell subset or site can be read as: CD45RA+ positively selected. The receptors here all came from a man aged 18 to 30 in good health. Some clones in this sample may be carry-over from other donors' samples.

The J gene is TRBJ2-4, the V gene TRBV6-1, with 10 bases that match TRBD2. CDR3 length: 18 residues. The V gene's germline CDR1 is MNHNS and CDR2 SASEGT. Losses at the gene ends were 3 bases for V and 0 bases for J; bases not matched to a gene: 8. The CDR3: CASSDTAGGWGAKNIQYF. The CDR3 region has the DNA TGTGCCAGCAGTGACACAGCGGGAGGGTGGGGAGCCAAAAACATTCAGTACTTC.

The chain recombines TRBV28 with TRBJ2-7, with a weak D call TRBD2 (7 bases). CDR3 length: 15 residues. V dropped 8 bases and J dropped 3 bases, with 20 bases sitting between them. Germline V lookup: CDR1 MDHEN, CDR2 SYDVKM. Here the CDR3 reads CASLPGGPVNYEQYF. CDR3 DNA: TGTGCCAGCCTCCCGGGGGGCCCTGTTAACTACGAGCAGTACTTC.

The chain couples TRBV5-1 to TRBJ1-2; 9 positions match TRBD1. The V segment lost 3 bases and the J segment 8 bases; nucleotides outside the gene matches: 8. CDR1 and CDR2 (germline): SGHRS, YFSETQ. The CDR3 spans 14 residues. As DNA, the CDR3 is TGCGCCAGCAGCTCCGGACAGGGGTGGGTCGGCTACACCTTC. It encodes CASSSGQGWVGYTF.

The V gene is TRBV9, the J gene TRBJ2-1; D might be TRBD2 (6 bases). V dropped 4 bases and J dropped 7 bases, with 30 bases sitting between them. CDR1 SGDLS and CDR2 YYNGEE come from the germline V gene. The CDR3 length is 19 residues. The CDR3 DNA sequence: TGTGCCAGCAGCCCTCATCCCCGCGGCGGAGTCGGGAGCGCGAATGAGCAGTTCTTC. Translated: CASSPHPRGGVGSANEQFF.

V gene TRBV7-2 combines with J gene TRBJ2-1, with 10 positions matching TRBD2. The J segment lost 0 bases and the V segment lost 6 bases, leaving 5 bases of the junction unmatched. Germline assignment: CDR1 SGHTA and CDR2 FQGNSA. The CDR3 is 16 amino acids. The CDR3 region is CASSPTSGLSYNEQFF. The CDR3 region has the DNA TGTGCCAGCAGTCCGACTAGCGGGCTCTCCTACAATGAGCAGTTCTTC.

The chain has TRBV29-1 and TRBJ1-3; no clear D gene. This CDR3 spans 14 amino acids. V dropped 4 bases and J dropped 2 bases, with 12 bases sitting between them. CDR1 SQVTM and CDR2 ANQGSEA come from the germline V gene. The CDR3 is CSVAMTLPGNTIYF. As DNA, the CDR3 is TGCAGCGTTGCCATGACCCTGCCTGGAAACACCATATATTTT.

The chain links TRBV5-1 to TRBJ2-6, with 9 bases that match TRBD1. Trimming cost V 3 bases and J 3 bases; bases outside gene matches: 4. The CDR3 is 16 amino acids. Germline V gene lookup returns CDR1 SGHRS and CDR2 YFSETQ. In nucleotides, the CDR3 is TGCGCCAGCAGCTCCCGGGACAGGGATGGGGCCAACGTCCTGACTTTC. It is translated as CASSSRDRDGANVLTF.

For this clone: Other DNA sequences in the same sample also yield this CDR3. The J gene is TRBJ1-1, the V gene TRBV9; D is unclear. Germline CDR1 reads SGDLS; CDR2 reads YYNGEE. The CDR3 runs to 13 residues. Trimming left V 2 bases short and J 1 base short, with 6 bases between. The CDR3 is CASSVLENTEAFF. CDR3 nucleotides: TGTGCCAGCAGCGTTTTAGAGAACACTGAAGCTTTCTTT.

The gene calls are TRBV19 and TRBJ2-7; 12 nucleotides align to TRBD1. Germline values: CDR1 LNHDA, CDR2 SQIVND (reference sequence). Trimming removed 6 bases from V and 9 bases from J; junction bases left unmatched: 15. This CDR3 has 16 residues. CDR3 sequence: CASSPSWGTGGRWQYF. DNA for the CDR3: TGTGCCAGTAGCCCATCCTGGGGGACAGGGGGCCGTTGGCAGTACTTC.

This sequence joins TRBV9 and TRBJ2-6; 11 bases line up with TRBD1. Germline CDR1 and CDR2: SGDLS and YYNGEE. The CDR3 consists of 17 residues. V shed 3 bases, J shed 2 bases, and the junction held 4 bases outside the gene matches. The CDR3 coding sequence is TGTGCCAGCAGCGCATGGACAGGGGGCGCTGGGGCCAACGTCCTGACTTTC. Amino acid sequence: CASSAWTGGAGANVLTF.

CDR3 loop: CASSPATVRGSRETQYF. The CDR3 DNA is TGTGCCAGCTCACCTGCAACAGTACGGGGGTCACGAGAGACCCAGTACTTC. The chain has TRBV18 and TRBJ2-5, with D possibly being TRBD2 (6 bases). The CDR3 extends over 17 amino acids. V lost 3 bases, J lost 4 bases, and 21 bases lay in between. CDR1 is KGHSH and CDR2 is LQKENI in the germline V gene.

The V and J genes are TRBV10-3 and TRBJ2-1; D is uncertain. Germline V gene data show CDR1 as ENHRY and CDR2 as SYGVKD. Trimming removed 0 bases from V and 6 bases from J, with 9 bases in between. The CDR3 contains 14 residues. CDR3 bases: TGTGCCATCAGTGAGTCAGCCCAGCTCAATGAGCAGTTCTTC. This gives the protein CAISESAQLNEQFF.

The V call is TRBV6-5, the J call TRBJ2-3; the D gene is possibly TRBD1 (6 bases). Germline assignment: CDR1 MNHEY and CDR2 SVGAGI. The CDR3 runs to 14 residues. V lost 6 bases and J lost 4, with 14 bases in between. The CDR3 sequence: CASRYRVHSDTQYF. The CDR3, as DNA: TGTGCCAGCAGGTACAGGGTTCACTCAGATACGCAGTATTTT.

There are a few counts of this clone. The chain is built from TRBV28 and TRBJ1-2; D unresolved. CDR1 is MDHEN, CDR2 SYDVKM, per germline. Trimming cost V 10 bases and J 7 bases, with 16 bases left between them. This CDR3 has 12 residues. DNA of the CDR3: TGTGCCACCACCCCCCTGGTGGGTGGCTACACCTTC. This translates into CATTPLVGGYTF.

V usage is TRBV25-1 and J usage is TRBJ2-2; D remains ambiguous. This CDR3 is 15 amino acids long. CDR1 MGHDK and CDR2 SYGVNS come from the germline V gene. Between the trimmed V and J ends, which lost 1 base and 7 bases, there was a span of 13 bases. The CDR3: CASSESAHWGGELFF. DNA of the CDR3: TGTGCCAGCAGTGAATCGGCGCATTGGGGCGGGGAGCTGTTTTTT.

This sequence joins TRBV5-4 and TRBJ2-7, with 9 bases lining up with TRBD2. Germline loops: CDR1 SGHNT, CDR2 YYREEE (reference sequence). The ends lost 4 bases at V and 4 bases at J; junction bases unmatched: 9. This CDR3 has 15 residues. The CDR3 is CASSPGGSGRYEQYF. The CDR3, as DNA: TGTGCCAGCAGCCCCGGGGGTAGCGGGAGATACGAGCAGTACTTC.

CDR3 nucleotide sequence: TGCGCCAGCAGTGAGTCGGGCAGGGTGGATGAGCAGTTCTTC. Translating gives CASSESGRVDEQFF. This chain connects TRBV10-1 to TRBJ2-1; D may be TRBD1 (5 bases). The V and J ends lost 0 bases and 8 bases respectively, with 11 bases between them. The germline gives CDR1 WNHNN, CDR2 SYGVQD (reference sequence). The CDR3 has 14 amino acids.

The chain is built from TRBV7-2 and TRBJ2-1, with TRBD2 matching over 8 bases. Germline V gives CDR1 SGHTA, CDR2 FQGNSA. This CDR3 contains 11 residues. After removal of 4 bases from V and 16 bases from J, the junction contained 6 bases not matched to a gene. Written as DNA, the CDR3 is TGTGCCAGCAGCTCCGGGGGACTAGTTTTCTTC. It is translated as CASSSGGLVFF.

The genes are TRBV18 and TRBJ2-2; D ambiguous. CDR1 is KGHSH and CDR2 is LQKENI in the germline V gene. V was cut by 3 bases and J by 1 base, with 18 bases left in between. The CDR3 spans 18 residues. The CDR3 region is CASSPRASWQQNTGELFF. The CDR3 nucleotides read TGTGCCAGCTCACCGCGCGCCTCTTGGCAGCAGAACACCGGGGAGCTGTTTTTT.

To note about this clone: A much larger clonotype is one base distant, so this may be a read error. Other DNA sequences in this sample translate to the same CDR3. The V and J genes are TRBV18 and TRBJ2-5; D not certain. Trimming stripped 3 bases from V and 3 bases from J, with 2 bases between. The CDR3 length is 11 residues. The V gene's germline CDR1 is KGHSH and CDR2 LQKENI. The CDR3 loop is CASSPEETQYF. The DNA for the CDR3 is TGTGCCAGCTCACCCGAAGAGACCCAGTACTTC.

The gene calls are TRBV5-1 and TRBJ1-2; 7 bases are a match to TRBD1. This CDR3 has 13 amino acids. The germline gives CDR1 SGHRS, CDR2 YFSETQ. The ends lost 2 bases at V and 7 bases at J; junction bases unmatched: 5. The CDR3 DNA is TGCGCCAGCAGCTTAGGGACAGATGTTGGCTACACCTTC. Amino acids: CASSLGTDVGYTF.

The CDR3 sequence: CATSVGGTNEKLFF. DNA for the CDR3: TGTGCCACCAGCGTCGGTGGGACTAATGAAAAACTGTTTTTT. The V call is TRBV15, the J call TRBJ1-4; D gene uncertain. CDR3 length equals 14 residues. CDR1 and CDR2 (germline): LNHNV, YYDKDF (reference sequence). Trimming pared 5 bases from V and 2 bases from J, leaving 9 bases between.

CDR3 DNA: TGTGCCAGCACTCTGCAGGGATTCAGCGAAGCTTTCTTT. It encodes CASTLQGFSEAFF. This chain joins TRBV25-1 and TRBJ1-1, with a weak D call TRBD1 (5 bases). The V end was cut by 7 bases, the J end by 8 bases, with 17 bases between. The CDR3 loop spans 13 amino acids. Germline values: CDR1 MGHDK, CDR2 SYGVNS.

The chain uses TRBV5-1 and TRBJ2-4; TRBD2 matches 8 bases. The CDR3 is 17 residues long. Germline assignment: CDR1 SGHRS and CDR2 YFSETQ. Unmatched junction bases numbered 12, after V lost 2 bases and J lost 5 bases. In DNA, the CDR3 is TGCGCCAGCAGCTTAGCTCCTAACGCGGGGGGCCAAAACATTCAGTACTTC. Residues: CASSLAPNAGGQNIQYF.

J is TRBJ2-5 and V is TRBV9; D not resolved. Germline lookup yields CDR1 SGDLS and CDR2 YYNGEE. The CDR3 has 13 residues. V dropped 4 bases and J dropped 1 base, with 8 bases sitting between them. As DNA, the CDR3 is TGTGCCAGCAGCCCCTCCCCCCAAGAGACCCAGTACTTC. This translates into CASSPSPQETQYF.

This chain uses TRBV10-2 with TRBJ1-1, with D possibly being TRBD1 (5 bases). Trimming took off 7 bases at V and 0 bases at J, with 12 bases between the two ends. The CDR3 has 14 residues. Germline V gives CDR1 WSHSY, CDR2 SAAADI. CDR3 amino acids: CASTEGRMNTEAFF. Here the CDR3 DNA reads TGCGCCAGCACCGAGGGACGGATGAACACTGAAGCTTTCTTT.

The chain combines TRBV9 with TRBJ2-7; 7 nucleotides align to TRBD1. Unmatched junction bases numbered 8, after V lost 3 bases and J lost 2 bases. Germline lookup yields CDR1 SGDLS and CDR2 YYNGEE. The CDR3 is 15 residues long. CDR3 region: CASSATGTEPYEQYF. The CDR3 DNA follows: TGTGCCAGCAGCGCGACCGGGACAGAACCCTACGAGCAGTACTTC.

V is TRBV2 and J is TRBJ2-7; TRBD2 matches 9 bases. The CDR3 sequence is 15 residues long. The germline CDR1 and CDR2 sequences are SNHLY and FYNNEI. V shed 1 base and J 2 bases; nucleotides not matched to a gene: 3. This CDR3 reads CASSEDQRGAYEQYF. The CDR3 coding sequence is TGTGCCAGCAGTGAAGACCAGCGGGGGGCCTACGAGCAGTACTTC.

This chain links TRBV5-1 with TRBJ2-3; 7 nucleotides line up with TRBD1. The CDR3 spans 15 residues. CDR1 and CDR2 from the germline V gene are SGHRS and YFSETQ. The junction had 3 bases not matched to a gene; V was cut back by 0 bases and J by 2 bases. CDR3 in DNA: TGCGCCAGCAGCTTGGTAGGACAGGTCACAGATACGCAGTATTTT. It translates to CASSLVGQVTDTQYF.